This T cell receptor beta chain emerged from a study of T cell clonotyping in hematopoietic cell transplantation. Germline CDR1 and CDR2: MGHRA and YSYEKL. V dropped 1 base and J dropped 12 bases, with 18 bases sitting between them. The CDR3 spans 15 residues. This clone was observed once. The antigen is undetermined. Using immunoSEQ multiplex PCR, the repertoire was profiled, and TCRdb retains in-frame clones only, with some absent. Of approximately 27,000 clones in the sample, 90% to 95% were seen once. The study, taken as a whole, reports: Broader posttransplant TCR repertoire diversity was predicted by graft donor and pretransplant recipient Inverse Simpson Index values.

Time point reported: recipient sample about 28 days before transplant, after cytoreduction. The chain carries TRBV4-1 and TRBJ1-4; D unclear. This TCR came from a man aged 50 to 59 with acute myeloid leukemia. Some clones in this sample may be carry-over from other donors' samples. The material was peripheral blood mononuclear cells, obtained before stem cell transplant. The chain's CDR3 is CASSQVHDPVKELFF. The CDR3 bases are TGCGCCAGCAGCCAAGTCCATGACCCCGTAAAGGAACTGTTTTTT.